These 30 T cell receptor beta chains originate from one sample sequenced in a study of monozygotic twins with inflammatory bowel disease. Each CDR3 protein gets one entry in TCRdb, which reprocessed the 5' RACE reads and gives no DNA. The record lists 300,000 to 400,000 distinct CDR3 sequences, of which the ten most abundant hold 2.5% to 3%. The source material was blood. The receptors here all came from a human donor with ulcerative colitis or Crohn's disease, or a healthy co-twin of an affected twin (not recorded which).

The genes are TRBV30 and TRBJ1-1; TCRdb's D gene call, TRBD1, goes unchecked for lack of DNA. Looked up from germline, CDR1 is GTSNPN and CDR2 is SVGIG (reference sequence). This CDR3 region has 15 residues. The CDR3 loop is CAWSRRGREDTEAFF.

Here the CDR3 reads CASSLLAGVGEQFF. J is TRBJ2-1 and V is TRBV11-2; TCRdb calls TRBD2, which cannot be checked without DNA. This CDR3 spans 14 amino acids. From germline, CDR1 is SGHAT and CDR2 FQNNGV.

The J gene is TRBJ2-7, the V gene TRBV3-1; without DNA, the TCRdb call of TRBD1 cannot be checked. This CDR3 has 16 residues. The V gene's germline CDR1 is LGHDT and CDR2 YNNKEL (reference sequence). The chain's CDR3 is CASSQVLDRGNYEQYF.

J is TRBJ1-1 and V is TRBV2. This CDR3 contains 13 residues. CDR1 SNHLY and CDR2 FYNNEI come from the germline V gene. The CDR3 sequence: CASGLTRNTEAFF.

This chain joins TRBV5-4 and TRBJ2-1; TCRdb returns TRBD1, unconfirmable since there is no DNA. Germline lookup yields CDR1 SGHNT and CDR2 YYREEE (reference sequence). This CDR3 is 15 amino acids long. This CDR3 reads CASSDRTGGNNEQFF. Based on the CDR3 plus reference TRBV5-4 and TRBJ2-1, the full variable domain is ETGVTQSPTHLIKTRGQQVTLRCSSQSGHNTVSWYQQALGQGPQFIFQYYREEENGRGNFPPRFSGLQFPNYSSELNVNALELDDSALYLCASSDRTGGNNEQFFGPGTRLTVL.

The chain uses TRBV9 and TRBJ2-5. The germline gives CDR1 SGDLS, CDR2 YYNGEE. This CDR3 has 14 residues. The chain's CDR3 is CASSVAPGREAQYF.

The chain carries TRBV20-1 and TRBJ2-1. The CDR3 covers 14 residues. Germline lookup yields CDR1 DFQATT and CDR2 SNEGSKA (reference sequence). CDR3 sequence: CSAREGDSYNEQFF.

The V gene is TRBV20-1, the J gene TRBJ2-5; TCRdb proposes TRBD1, but this gene call is untestable without DNA. Germline-derived CDR1 and CDR2 are DFQATT and SNEGSKA (reference sequence). The CDR3 has 14 residues. CDR3 residues: CSARTGSSLETQYF.

The chain combines TRBV9 with TRBJ1-5. This CDR3 has 14 amino acids. Germline CDR1 is SGDLS and CDR2 is YYNGEE. The CDR3 region is CASSVQPGGQPQHF.

The gene calls are TRBV12-5 and TRBJ2-2. CDR3 length: 13 amino acids. The germline V gene encodes CDR1 LGHNT and CDR2 FRNRAP. This CDR3 reads CASGFEETGELFF. Together with reference TRBV12-5 and TRBJ2-2, the CDR3 gives the full variable domain: DARVTQTPRHKVTEMGQEVTMRCQPILGHNTVFWYRQTMMQGLELLAYFRNRAPLDDSGMPKDRFSAEMPDATLATLKIQPSEPRDSAVYFCASGFEETGELFFGEGSRLTVL.

The V call is TRBV27, the J call TRBJ1-1; the TRBD1 assignment by TCRdb is unverifiable without DNA. The CDR3 covers 13 residues. The germline CDR1 and CDR2 sequences are MNHEY and SMNVEV (reference sequence). CDR3 region: CASSSGQGSEAFF.

The chain links TRBV24-1 to TRBJ2-1; TCRdb gives TRBD1 as the D gene, but with no DNA this cannot be confirmed. This CDR3 contains 14 residues. CDR1 KGHDR and CDR2 SFDVKD come from the germline V gene. CDR3 in amino acids: CATSDLPGRSEQFF.

This sequence joins TRBV13 and TRBJ2-7; there is no DNA to check the TCRdb D call of TRBD1. The germline gives CDR1 PRHDT, CDR2 FYEKMQ (reference sequence). This CDR3 has 14 amino acids. The CDR3 loop is CASSLRQALGEQYF.

The chain joins TRBV5-5 to TRBJ1-4; the TCRdb call, TRBD1, lacks DNA for checking. Germline CDR1 SGHKS, CDR2 YYEKEE (reference sequence). This CDR3 has 14 amino acids. CDR3 amino acids: CASLPGDLGEKLFF.

The chain has TRBV7-6 and TRBJ1-4; TCRdb calls TRBD1, which cannot be checked without DNA. The CDR3 contains 14 residues. Germline V gene data show CDR1 as SGHVS and CDR2 as FNYEAQ. The CDR3 sequence is CASSSGTGWGKLFF.

The chain carries TRBV7-9 and TRBJ1-5; TCRdb names TRBD1, which stays unverified in the absence of DNA. The CDR3 sequence is 15 residues long. The germline gives CDR1 SEHNR, CDR2 FQNEAQ (reference sequence). The CDR3 sequence: CASSLGQGENQPQHF.

The chain combines TRBV5-1 with TRBJ2-5; the TRBD1 assignment by TCRdb is unverifiable without DNA. From germline, CDR1 is SGHRS and CDR2 YFSETQ. CDR3 length: 14 residues. The CDR3 loop is CASSLGQGVETQYF.

V is TRBV29-1 and J is TRBJ2-1; TCRdb calls TRBD1, which cannot be checked without DNA. The length of the CDR3 is 13 residues. Germline lookup yields CDR1 SQVTM and CDR2 ANQGSEA. CDR3 residues: CSVVGTGNNEQFF.

The V call is TRBV5-1, the J call TRBJ2-5; TCRdb gives TRBD1 as the D gene, but with no DNA this cannot be confirmed. CDR3 size: 16 residues. Germline-derived CDR1 and CDR2 are SGHRS and YFSETQ. The CDR3 is CASSLAGGRQQETQYF.

V and J are TRBV7-9 and TRBJ2-7; checking the TCRdb D call of TRBD1 is not possible without DNA. Germline V gene sequence: CDR1 SEHNR, CDR2 FQNEAQ (reference sequence). CDR3 length equals 17 residues. CDR3 region: CASSLVGTGKRAYEQYF.

V gene TRBV24-1 combines with J gene TRBJ2-3; checking the TCRdb D call of TRBD1 is not possible without DNA. This CDR3 region has 16 residues. Per the germline V gene, CDR1 is KGHDR and CDR2 is SFDVKD. The CDR3: CATSDLPRTGGDTQYF.

The chain joins TRBV15 to TRBJ2-7; TCRdb's assignment of TRBD1 cannot be checked, as there is no DNA. The CDR3 is made up of 16 amino acids. Per the germline V gene, CDR1 is LNHNV and CDR2 is YYDKDF (reference sequence). CDR3 protein: CATSRGPGGVSYEQYF.

This CDR3 is CASSQDKTVGAQYQYF. V and J are TRBV4-3 and TRBJ2-5; checking the TCRdb D call of TRBD1 is not possible without DNA. Germline-derived CDR1 and CDR2 are LGHNA and YSLEER. The CDR3 runs 16 residues.

The chain employs TRBV29-1 and TRBJ1-2; TCRdb picks TRBD1, but there is no DNA to check that call. This CDR3 comprises 14 residues. Germline V lookup: CDR1 SQVTM, CDR2 ANQGSEA. The CDR3 reads CSVAGDTETYGYTF.

The chain employs TRBV21-1 and TRBJ2-7; the TCRdb D gene call, TRBD1, has no DNA to confirm it. TRBV21-1 constitutes a pseudogene. The CDR3 consists of 18 residues. CDR3 region: CASSKGMADRTPSYEQYF.

J is TRBJ2-7 and V is TRBV5-1; TCRdb's D call, TRBD2, is unchecked because there is no DNA. CDR1 is SGHRS and CDR2 is YFSETQ in the germline V gene. The CDR3 is made up of 15 amino acids. CDR3: CASSLTSGGSYEQYF.

J is TRBJ2-2 and V is TRBV9. Per the germline V gene, CDR1 is SGDLS and CDR2 is YYNGEE. This CDR3 region has 14 residues. Here the CDR3 reads CASSPRANTGELFF.

The J gene is TRBJ2-2, the V gene TRBV7-2; there is no DNA to check the TCRdb D call of TRBD1. This CDR3 has 15 amino acids. The germline V gene has CDR1 SGHTA and CDR2 FQGNSA. CDR3 residues: CASSTAGTGTGELFF.

This CDR3 is CSVSQLAGGTDTQYF. The rearrangement uses TRBV29-1 and TRBJ2-3; the D call from TCRdb, TRBD2, cannot be confirmed without DNA. CDR3 length equals 15 residues. Per the germline V gene, CDR1 is SQVTM and CDR2 is ANQGSEA.

CDR3 region: CASLVLGRLETQYF. V is TRBV6-2 or TRBV6-3 and J is TRBJ2-5. The CDR3 contains 14 residues. Looked up from germline, CDR1 is MNHEY and CDR2 is SVGEGT.